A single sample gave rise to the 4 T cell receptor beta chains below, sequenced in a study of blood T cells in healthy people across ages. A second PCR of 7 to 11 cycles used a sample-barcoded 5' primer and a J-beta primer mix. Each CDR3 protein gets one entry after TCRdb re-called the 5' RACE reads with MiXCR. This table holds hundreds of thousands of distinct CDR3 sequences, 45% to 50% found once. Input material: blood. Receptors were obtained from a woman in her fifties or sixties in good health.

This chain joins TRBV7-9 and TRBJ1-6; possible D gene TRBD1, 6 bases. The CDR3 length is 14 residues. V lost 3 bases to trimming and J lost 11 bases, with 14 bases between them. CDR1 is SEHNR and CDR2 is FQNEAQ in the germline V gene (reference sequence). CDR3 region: CASSFPGDMAPLHF. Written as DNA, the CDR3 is TGTGCCAGCAGCTTTCCAGGGGATATGGCACCCCTCCACTTT. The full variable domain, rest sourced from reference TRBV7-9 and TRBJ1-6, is DTGVSQNPRHKITKRGQNVTFRCDPISEHNRLYWYRQTLGQGPEFLTYFQNEAQLEKSRLLSDRFSAERPKGSFSTLEIQRTEQGDSAMYLCASSFPGDMAPLHFGNGTRLTVT.

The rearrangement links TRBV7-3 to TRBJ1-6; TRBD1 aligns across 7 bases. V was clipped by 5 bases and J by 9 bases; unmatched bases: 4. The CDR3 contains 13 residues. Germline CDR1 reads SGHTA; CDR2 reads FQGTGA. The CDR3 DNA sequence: TGTGCCAGCAGCACCGACAGGGCTTCACCCCTCCACTTT. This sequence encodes CASSTDRASPLHF.

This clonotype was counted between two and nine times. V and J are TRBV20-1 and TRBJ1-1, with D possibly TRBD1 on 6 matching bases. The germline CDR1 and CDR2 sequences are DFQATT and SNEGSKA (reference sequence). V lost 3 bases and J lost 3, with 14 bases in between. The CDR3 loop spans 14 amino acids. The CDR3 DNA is TGCAGTGCTAGGGGAAAACAGGGCTACACTGAAGCTTTCTTT. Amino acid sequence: CSARGKQGYTEAFF.

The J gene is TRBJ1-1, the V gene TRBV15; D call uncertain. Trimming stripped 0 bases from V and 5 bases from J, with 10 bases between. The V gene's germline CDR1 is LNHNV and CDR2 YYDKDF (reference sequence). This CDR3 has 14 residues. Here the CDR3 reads CATSRDRASTEAFF. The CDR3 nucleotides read TGTGCCACCAGCAGAGATCGGGCCTCGACTGAAGCTTTCTTT.